A single sample is the source of the 3 T cell receptor beta chains below, sequenced in a study of spatial heterogeneity in lung cancer. The time point: sample taken at primary tumor resection. TCRdb passed the 5' RACE reads through MiXCR, listing each CDR3 protein once. The sample records some 100,000 distinct CDR3 sequences, approximately 12% being singletons. Material: PBMCs, obtained at surgery. These receptor sequences come from a male donor with early-stage non-small cell lung cancer.

In its sample, this clonotype was seen a few times. The J gene is TRBJ1-4, the V gene TRBV15; the D gene is possibly TRBD1 (5 bases). V was pared by 0 bases and J by 0 bases, with 11 bases between. The CDR3 has 17 residues. Germline V CDR1 and CDR2: LNHNV, YYDKDF (reference sequence). This CDR3 is CATSRDPLRATNEKLFF. CDR3 in DNA: TGTGCCACCAGCAGAGATCCCCTCAGGGCAACTAATGAAAAACTGTTTTTT.

This clonotype was seen at least ten times. The V call is TRBV28, the J call TRBJ1-5, with 9 positions matching TRBD1. Germline V CDR1 and CDR2: MDHEN, SYDVKM. The V gene end was trimmed by 7 bases and the J gene end by 2 bases; junction bases not matched to a gene: 6. The CDR3 contains 15 residues. CDR3 sequence (DNA): TGTGCCAGCAAGCCACAGGGGGCTCGCAATCAGCCCCAGCATTTT. This translates into CASKPQGARNQPQHF.

This sequence joins TRBV6-5 and TRBJ2-2, with 9 bases that match TRBD1. V was clipped by 5 bases and J by 4 bases; unmatched bases: 5. Germline assignment: CDR1 MNHEY and CDR2 SVGAGI. The CDR3 covers 15 residues. CDR3 sequence (DNA): TGTGCCAGCAGTCGGGACAGGGCACCCACCGGGGAGCTGTTTTTT. Encoded protein: CASSRDRAPTGELFF.